These 13 T cell receptor beta chains share one sample of origin, sequenced in a study of blood T cell repertoires in COVID-19. This table comes from immunoSEQ multiplex PCR, and its TCRdb copy is limited to in-frame clones, with some not included. The table lists roughly 230,000 clones, approximately 84% of them singletons. Sequencing input: peripheral blood. Source of these receptors: a man between 45 and 60 years old with active or convalescent COVID-19.

As to this clone: The same CDR3 can be traced to other DNA sequences in this sample. This chain uses TRBV6-4 with TRBJ1-1; maybe TRBD1 (6 bases). The CDR3 is 13 amino acids. Between the trimmed V and J ends, which lost 2 bases and 4 bases, there was a span of 8 bases. Looked up from germline, CDR1 is MRHNA and CDR2 is SNTAGT. The CDR3 is CASSDRGGTEAFF. The CDR3 region has the DNA TGTGCCAGCAGTGACAGGGGGGGCACTGAAGCTTTCTTT.

The chain has TRBV5-1 and TRBJ1-1; unclear D gene. The CDR3 consists of 12 residues. In germline, CDR1 is SGHRS, CDR2 YFSETQ. Trimming cost V 5 bases and J 3 bases, with 8 bases left between them. CDR3 in amino acids: CASREGDTEAFF. As DNA, the CDR3 is TGCGCCAGCAGGGAGGGTGACACTGAAGCTTTCTTT.

The chain links TRBV5-6 to TRBJ1-5; TRBD1 agrees at 8 bases. Germline-derived CDR1 and CDR2 are SGHDT and YYEEEE. With 5 bases clipped from V and 2 bases from J, the junction kept 9 bases outside the gene matches. The CDR3 runs to 16 residues. Here the CDR3 DNA reads TGTGCCAGCAGGACAGACAGGGGATGGGGCAATCAGCCCCAGCATTTT. It codes for CASRTDRGWGNQPQHF. The full variable domain, with the rest looked up from reference TRBV5-6 and TRBJ1-5, is DAGVTQSPTHLIKTRGQQVTLRCSPKSGHDTVSWYQQALGQGPQFIFQYYEEEERQRGNFPDRFSGHQFPNYSSELNVNALLLGDSALYLCASRTDRGWGNQPQHFGDGTRLSIL.

The CDR3 DNA reads TGTGCCAGCAGCCGCTCAGCCGGGACAGGGGGTTTTAATGAGCAGTTCTTC. Protein: CASSRSAGTGGFNEQFF. This chain joins TRBV11-2 and TRBJ2-1; the match to TRBD1 covers 11 bases. V was pared by 5 bases and J by 7 bases, with 13 bases of the junction left unmatched. Germline assignment: CDR1 SGHAT and CDR2 FQNNGV. This CDR3 region has 17 residues.

V usage is TRBV3-1 (or the pseudogene TRBV3-2) and J usage is TRBJ2-7, with a weak D call TRBD2 (6 bases). The CDR3 sequence is 15 residues long. V dropped 4 bases and J dropped 3 bases, with 16 bases sitting between them. Germline assignment: CDR1 LGHDT and CDR2 YNNKEL (reference sequence). CDR3 nucleotides: TGTGCCAGCAGCCCGACCGGGGGTTTCGTCTACGAGCAGTACTTC. Amino acids: CASSPTGGFVYEQYF.

This clone was observed a single time. The chain uses TRBV6-1 and TRBJ1-5; TRBD1 matches 10 bases. The CDR3 runs to 16 residues. Germline CDR1 MNHNS, CDR2 SASEGT. V shed 2 bases, J shed 4 bases, and the junction held 5 bases outside the gene matches. CDR3 sequence (DNA): TGTGCCAGCAGTGAATGGGGACAGGGGAGGAATCAGCCCCAGCATTTT. Its translation: CASSEWGQGRNQPQHF.

This clone appeared once. The J gene is TRBJ1-6, the V gene TRBV7-2; maybe TRBD1 (6 bases). This CDR3 comprises 14 residues. The germline CDR1 and CDR2 sequences are SGHTA and FQGNSA. Trimming left V 2 bases short and J 10 bases short, with 12 bases between. CDR3 sequence reads: CASSLMGAGSPLHF. CDR3 DNA: TGTGCCAGCAGCTTAATGGGGGCTGGATCACCCCTCCACTTT. The full variable domain, completed using reference TRBV7-2 and TRBJ1-6, is GAGVSQSPSNKVTEKGKDVELRCDPISGHTALYWYRQSLGQGLEFLIYFQGNSAPDKSGLPSDRFSAERTGGSVSTLTIQRTQQEDSAVYLCASSLMGAGSPLHFGNGTRLTVT.

The DNA for the CDR3 is TGTGCCAGCACCCGACCAGGGATCTATGGCTACACCTTC. It translates to CASTRPGIYGYTF. The gene calls are TRBV6-5 and TRBJ1-2, with D possibly matching TRBD1 (5 bases). The CDR3 sequence is 13 residues long. Germline assignment: CDR1 MNHEY and CDR2 SVGAGI. The ends were cut back, 7 bases at V and 4 bases at J, with 13 bases in the middle.

The V gene is TRBV20-1, the J gene TRBJ2-1; D remains unclear. The V end lost 4 bases, the J end lost 6 bases, and 7 bases lay between the germline ends. CDR1 is DFQATT, CDR2 SNEGSKA, per germline (reference sequence). CDR3 length equals 11 residues. CDR3 nucleotide sequence: TGCAGTGCTATCCCAGTCAATGAGCAGTTCTTC. This codes for CSAIPVNEQFF.

This rearrangement joins TRBV7-6 to TRBJ1-4, with TRBD1 as a possible D gene (5 bases). Germline CDR1 and CDR2: SGHVS and FNYEAQ. There are 19 residues in the CDR3. Trimming removed 1 base at V and 1 base at J, with 19 bases between. The CDR3 nucleotides read TGTGCCAGCAGCTTAGATTCCCCGAACGGAGGGGTAACTAATGAAAAACTGTTTTTT. Encoded protein: CASSLDSPNGGVTNEKLFF.

The chain joins TRBV19 to TRBJ2-3; D remains unclear. The ends were cut back, 5 bases at V and 6 bases at J, with 6 bases in the middle. CDR1 is LNHDA and CDR2 is SQIVND in the germline V gene (reference sequence). This CDR3 has 11 amino acids. CDR3 nucleotides: TGTGCCAGTAGTTCGGTGGATACGCAGTATTTT. It specifies CASSSVDTQYF.

The V gene is TRBV4-3, the J gene TRBJ1-1; D is undetermined. The CDR3 consists of 14 residues. CDR1 is LGHNA and CDR2 is YSLEER in the germline V gene. Trimming cost V 4 bases and J 1 base, with 10 bases left between them. The CDR3 nucleotides read TGCGCCAGCAGCCTAGACGGGAGGAACACTGAAGCTTTCTTT. Residues: CASSLDGRNTEAFF.

The chain uses TRBV6-5 and TRBJ1-1; maybe TRBD1 (5 bases). Germline values: CDR1 MNHEY, CDR2 SVGAGI. The CDR3 is made up of 14 amino acids. Trimming took off 7 bases at V and 5 bases at J, with 17 bases between the two ends. Here the CDR3 reads CASTLGGGSTEAFF. CDR3 DNA sequence: TGTGCCAGCACCCTTGGGGGGGGAAGTACTGAAGCTTTCTTT.